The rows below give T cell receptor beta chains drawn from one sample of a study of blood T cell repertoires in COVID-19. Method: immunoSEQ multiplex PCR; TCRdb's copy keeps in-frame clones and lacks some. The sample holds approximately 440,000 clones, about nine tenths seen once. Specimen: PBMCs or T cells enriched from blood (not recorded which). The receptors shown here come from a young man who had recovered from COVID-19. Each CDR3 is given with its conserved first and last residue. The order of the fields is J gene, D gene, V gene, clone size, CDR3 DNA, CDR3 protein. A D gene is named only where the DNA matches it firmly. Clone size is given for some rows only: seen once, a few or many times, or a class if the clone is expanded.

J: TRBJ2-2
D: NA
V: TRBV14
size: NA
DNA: TGTGCCAGCAGCCAAGATTCTAGCAGCGGGGAGCTGTTTTTT
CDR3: CASSQDSSSGELFF

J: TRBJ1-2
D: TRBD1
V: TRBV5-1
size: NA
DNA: TGCGCCAGCTCGGACAGGGGGCGCAGCTATGGCTACACCTTC
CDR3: CASSDRGRSYGYTF

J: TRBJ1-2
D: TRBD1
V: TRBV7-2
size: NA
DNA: TGTGCCACGCGGAGGACAGGGAAGAACTATGGCTACACCTTC
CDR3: CATRRTGKNYGYTF

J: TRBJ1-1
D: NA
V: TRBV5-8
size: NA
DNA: TGTGCCAGCAGCTCGAACGGGGGTGGAATCACTGAAGCTTTCTTT
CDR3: CASSSNGGGITEAFF

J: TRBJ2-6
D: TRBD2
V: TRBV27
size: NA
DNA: TGTGCCAGCATAGGACTAGCGGGAGGGCTCTCGGGGGCCAACGTCCTGACTTTC
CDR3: CASIGLAGGLSGANVLTF

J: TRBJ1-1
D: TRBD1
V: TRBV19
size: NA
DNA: TGTGCCAGTAGAAAAACCGGGACAGGGCGTACTGAAGCTTTCTTT
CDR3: CASRKTGTGRTEAFF

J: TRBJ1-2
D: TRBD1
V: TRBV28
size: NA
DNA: TGTGCCAGCAGTTTACTTGACAGGGATTATGGCTACACCTTC
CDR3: CASSLLDRDYGYTF

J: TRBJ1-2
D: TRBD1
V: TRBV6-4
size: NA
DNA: TGTGCCAGCAGTGCTCTACCGGGACAGAGTAACTATGGCTACACCTTC
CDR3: CASSALPGQSNYGYTF

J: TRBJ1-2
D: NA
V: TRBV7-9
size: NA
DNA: TGTGCCAGCAGCTTAGACGACGCGGGTATTCACTATGGCTACACCTTC
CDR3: CASSLDDAGIHYGYTF

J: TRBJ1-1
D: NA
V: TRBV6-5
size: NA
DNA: TGTGCCAGCAGCCAGGGACTGCTGAACACTGAAGCTTTCTTT
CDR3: CASSQGLLNTEAFF

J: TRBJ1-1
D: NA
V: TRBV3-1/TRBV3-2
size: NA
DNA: TGTGCCAGCAGCCCAGGGGAAACTGAAGCTTTCTTT
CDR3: CASSPGETEAFF

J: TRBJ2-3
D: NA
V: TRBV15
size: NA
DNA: TGTGCCACCAGCAGTCACCGCACAGGGACCAGCACAGATACGCAGTATTTT
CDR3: CATSSHRTGTSTDTQYF

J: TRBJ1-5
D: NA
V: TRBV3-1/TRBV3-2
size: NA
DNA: TGTGCCAGCAGCCAAGTTGAGGGACAGCCCCAGCATTTT
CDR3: CASSQVEGQPQHF

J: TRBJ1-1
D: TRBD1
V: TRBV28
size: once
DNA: TGTGCCAGCACCCCCTACAGGGGGCGCACTGAAGCTTTCTTT
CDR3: CASTPYRGRTEAFF

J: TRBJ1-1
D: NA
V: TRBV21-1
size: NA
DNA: TGTGCCAACCTATATACGGCGCGTCGAAGGAGGAACACTGAAGCTTTCTTT
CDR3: CANLYTARRRRNTEAFF

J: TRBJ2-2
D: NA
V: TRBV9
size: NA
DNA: TGTGCCAGCAGCGCAAGGGACTTGACCGGGGAGCTGTTTTTT
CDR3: CASSARDLTGELFF

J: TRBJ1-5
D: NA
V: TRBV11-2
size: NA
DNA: TGTGCCAGCAGCTTACAGGGCCATAGCAATCAGCCCCAGCATTTT
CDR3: CASSLQGHSNQPQHF

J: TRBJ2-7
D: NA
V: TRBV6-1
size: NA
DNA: TGTGCCAGCAGTGAAGGTCAGGGGTGGTACGAGCAGTACTTC
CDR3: CASSEGQGWYEQYF

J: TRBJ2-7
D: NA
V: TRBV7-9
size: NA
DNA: TGTGCCAGCAGCACAAACAGGGGGGGCGACGAGCAGTACTTC
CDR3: CASSTNRGGDEQYF